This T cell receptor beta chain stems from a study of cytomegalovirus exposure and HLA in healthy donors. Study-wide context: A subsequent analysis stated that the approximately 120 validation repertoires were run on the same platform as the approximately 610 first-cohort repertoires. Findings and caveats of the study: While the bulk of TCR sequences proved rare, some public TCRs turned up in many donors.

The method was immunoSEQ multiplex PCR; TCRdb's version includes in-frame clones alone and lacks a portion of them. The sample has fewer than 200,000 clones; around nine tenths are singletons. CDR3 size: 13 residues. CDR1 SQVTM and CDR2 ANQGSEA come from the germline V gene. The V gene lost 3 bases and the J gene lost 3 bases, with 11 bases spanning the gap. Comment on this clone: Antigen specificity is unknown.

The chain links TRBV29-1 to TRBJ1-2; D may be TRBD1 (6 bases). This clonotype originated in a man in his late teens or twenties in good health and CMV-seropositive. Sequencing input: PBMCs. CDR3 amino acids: CSVEGGRYYGYTF. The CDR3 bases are TGCAGCGTTGAGGGGGGGCGTTACTATGGCTACACCTTC. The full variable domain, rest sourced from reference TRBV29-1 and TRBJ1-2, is SAVISQKPSRDICQRGTSLTIQCQVDSQVTMMFWYRQQPGQSLTLIATANQGSEATYESGFVIDKFPISRPNLTFSTLTVSNMSPEDSSIYLCSVEGGRYYGYTFGSGTRLTVV.